This T cell receptor (beta chain) was captured by sequencing in a study of radiation and T cells in renal cell carcinoma. A remark on this clone: Its antigen is still unknown.

TCRdb's copy holds only in-frame clones and misses some; the assay was immunoSEQ multiplex PCR. The repertoire consists of about 150,000 clones, with less than 90% occurring once and the leading ten covering under 20%. Germline-derived CDR1 and CDR2 are GTSNPN and SVGIG (reference sequence). The V end was cut by 4 bases, the J end by 0 bases, with 8 bases between. The CDR3 has 13 residues. The time point: blood 4 weeks post-SBRT, at nephrectomy. Noted treatment: 15 Gy SBRT to primary tumor, nephrectomy 4 weeks later. Nephrectomy followed 15 Gy stereotactic body radiation by 4 weeks. Clear cell pathology was present in this patient's renal cell carcinoma. Regarding the study as a whole: Top tumor clonotypes rose in blood 2 weeks post-radiation, then contracted.

This TCR was recovered from a woman in her forties or fifties with renal cell carcinoma. The sequenced sample was blood, obtained from a patient whose treatment included radiotherapy and nephrectomy. The chain joins TRBV30 to TRBJ2-3; weak D call: TRBD2 (6 bases). The CDR3 region is CAWKAGSTDTQYF. The CDR3 coding sequence is TGTGCCTGGAAGGCGGGGAGCACAGATACGCAGTATTTT.